The 7 T cell receptor beta chains reported below all come from one sample, sequenced in a study of T cell changes during pregnancy in multiple sclerosis. Data came from immunoSEQ multiplex PCR; TCRdb stores just in-frame clones and leaves some out. The profile shows 90,000 to 100,000 clones, around 90% of them singletons. The sequenced sample was peripheral blood, obtained in the first trimester of pregnancy. The source of these receptors is a female donor with multiple sclerosis, enrolled in a pregnancy study.

V usage is TRBV2 and J usage is TRBJ2-6, with TRBD1 matching over 7 bases. CDR1 is SNHLY and CDR2 is FYNNEI in the germline V gene. The CDR3 length is 16 residues. The V and J ends lost 5 bases and 2 bases, in that order; junction bases with no gene match: 6. CDR3 sequence reads: CASSYTGVAGANVLTF. The CDR3 DNA reads as TGTGCCAGCAGTTATACAGGGGTGGCTGGGGCCAACGTCCTGACTTTC.

The V and J genes are TRBV27 and TRBJ2-3, with 9 nucleotides matching TRBD2. The trim removed 3 bases at V and 3 bases at J, leaving 4 bases unmatched. CDR3 length: 15 residues. Germline V gene data show CDR1 as MNHEY and CDR2 as SMNVEV (reference sequence). The DNA for the CDR3 is TGTGCCAGCAGTTTGTTTCTAGCGGGAACAGATACGCAGTATTTT. Amino acid sequence: CASSLFLAGTDTQYF.

The V gene is TRBV30, the J gene TRBJ1-3; TRBD1 is a possible D gene (5 bases). Per germline, CDR1 GTSNPN and CDR2 SVGIG (reference sequence). CDR3 size: 14 residues. V was cut by 3 bases and J by 2 bases, with 11 bases left in between. The CDR3: CAWRTGTAGNTIYF. CDR3 nucleotide sequence: TGTGCCTGGAGGACCGGGACTGCTGGAAACACCATATATTTT.

V is TRBV15 and J is TRBJ1-1; D is uncertain. The CDR3 runs 15 residues. Trimming stripped 0 bases from V and 2 bases from J, with 10 bases between. Per the germline V gene, CDR1 is LNHNV and CDR2 is YYDKDF (reference sequence). CDR3 sequence reads: CATSRDPRPNTEAFF. CDR3 DNA: TGTGCCACCAGCAGAGATCCCAGGCCCAACACTGAAGCTTTCTTT. Drawing the rest from reference TRBV15 and TRBJ1-1, the complete variable domain is DAMVIQNPRYQVTQFGKPVTLSCSQTLNHNVMYWYQQKSSQAPKLLFHYYDKDFNNEADTPDNFQSRRPNTSFCFLDIRSPGLGDTAMYLCATSRDPRPNTEAFFGQGTRLTVV.

The gene calls are TRBV4-1 and TRBJ2-6; TRBD1 is a possible D gene (5 bases). This CDR3 is built from 17 residues. Trimming removed 4 bases at V and 1 base at J, with 14 bases between. Germline V lookup: CDR1 MGHRA, CDR2 YSYEKL. CDR3 bases: TGCGCCAGCAGCCCTGCACAGGTTCTATCTGGGGCCAACGTCCTGACTTTC. It encodes CASSPAQVLSGANVLTF.

The V gene is TRBV7-9, the J gene TRBJ1-2; D not resolved. The CDR3 spans 12 residues. The germline V gene has CDR1 SEHNR and CDR2 FQNEAQ (reference sequence). The germline V and J ends were trimmed by 3 bases and 2 bases, with 4 bases remaining between them. This CDR3 is CASSFLNYGYTF. DNA of the CDR3: TGTGCCAGCAGCTTTTTAAACTATGGCTACACCTTC. Complete variable domain (other parts from reference TRBV7-9 and TRBJ1-2): DTGVSQNPRHKITKRGQNVTFRCDPISEHNRLYWYRQTLGQGPEFLTYFQNEAQLEKSRLLSDRFSAERPKGSFSTLEIQRTEQGDSAMYLCASSFLNYGYTFGSGTRLTVV.

This clone appeared once. The chain joins TRBV19 to TRBJ1-4; TRBD1 agrees at 10 bases. The CDR3 runs to 16 residues. Germline values: CDR1 LNHDA, CDR2 SQIVND (reference sequence). The V gene end was trimmed by 6 bases and the J gene end by 8 bases; junction bases not matched to a gene: 12. The CDR3 region has the DNA TGTGCCAGTAGGGAGATGCGGAGGACAGGGGGAGAAAAACTGTTTTTT. Amino acids: CASREMRRTGGEKLFF.